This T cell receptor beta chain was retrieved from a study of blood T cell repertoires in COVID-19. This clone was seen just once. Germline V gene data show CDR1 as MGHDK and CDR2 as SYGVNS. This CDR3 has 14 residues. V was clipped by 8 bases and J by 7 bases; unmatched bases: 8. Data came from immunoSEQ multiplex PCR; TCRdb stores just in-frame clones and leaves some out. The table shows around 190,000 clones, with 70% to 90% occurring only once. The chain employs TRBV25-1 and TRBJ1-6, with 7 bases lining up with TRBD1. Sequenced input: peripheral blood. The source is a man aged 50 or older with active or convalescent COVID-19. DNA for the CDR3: TGTGCCAGCCTTGGTGCGACAGGGAATTCACCCCTCCACTTT. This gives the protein CASLGATGNSPLHF.